The 24 T cell receptor beta chains reported below all come from one sample, sequenced in a study of radiotherapy plus CTLA-4 blockade in lung cancer (dated 2018 in TCRdb). The library was prepared using the immunoSEQ multiplex PCR assay. Sourced from immuneACCESS, this table was stored by TCRdb with only in-frame sequences that have V and J called. A share of the clones is absent; for the studies checked, an unresolved V gene accounts for under half, and the remainder has no known explanation. The sample table records more than 75,000 clones; 60% to 75% of these occur just once. 2.5% to 3% of the sample is in the top ten clones. The sequences come from peripheral blood, collected from a patient treated with radiotherapy plus ipilimumab. Receptors were obtained from a human donor with non-small cell lung cancer who had a partial response to radiotherapy plus ipilimumab. Some clones in this sample may be carry-over from other donors' samples.

V gene TRBV6-1 combines with J gene TRBJ1-1, with D perhaps TRBD1 (5 bases). V lost 2 bases, J lost 1 base, and 14 bases lay in between. Germline values: CDR1 MNHNS, CDR2 SASEGT. The CDR3 runs 16 residues. CDR3 sequence: CASSELLRGANTEAFF. The CDR3 DNA reads as TGTGCCAGCAGTGAATTACTAAGGGGCGCGAACACTGAAGCTTTCTTT.

The rearrangement links TRBV6-1 to TRBJ2-7; possibly TRBD1 for D (5 bases). Trimming removed 2 bases at V and 2 bases at J, with 10 bases between. This CDR3 contains 14 residues. Germline values: CDR1 MNHNS, CDR2 SASEGT. CDR3 sequence: CASSELQVAYEQYF. CDR3 bases: TGTGCCAGCAGTGAATTACAGGTAGCCTACGAGCAGTACTTC.

Concerning this clone itself: A much bigger clone sits one base away, suggesting this may be a read error. The chain links TRBV28 to TRBJ1-1; 9 bases fit TRBD1. Losses at the gene ends were 6 bases for V and 2 bases for J; bases not matched to a gene: 1. The V gene's germline CDR1 is MDHEN and CDR2 SYDVKM. The CDR3 is made up of 13 amino acids. CDR3 bases: TGTGCCAGCAGGACAGGGGGTAACACTGAAGCTTTCTTT. This sequence encodes CASRTGGNTEAFF.

The V call is TRBV5-8, the J call TRBJ2-7, with D possibly being TRBD1 (5 bases). This CDR3 is built from 14 residues. The ends were cut back, 0 bases at V and 3 bases at J, with 10 bases in the middle. CDR1 is SGHTS and CDR2 is YDEGEE in the germline V gene. CDR3 in DNA: TGTGCCAGCAGCTTGGCTGGCAGGGACTACGAGCAGTACTTC. This translates into CASSLAGRDYEQYF.

V usage is TRBV19 and J usage is TRBJ1-1, with a possible D match to TRBD1 (6 bases). The CDR3 contains 14 residues. Germline assignment: CDR1 LNHDA and CDR2 SQIVND (reference sequence). Trimming removed 7 bases from V and 5 bases from J, with 17 bases in between. The CDR3 loop is CASIPPGEGTEAFF. In DNA form, the CDR3 reads TGTGCCAGTATACCCCCAGGGGAGGGGACTGAAGCTTTCTTT.

The V call is TRBV5-1, the J call TRBJ2-7; a possible D gene is TRBD1 (5 bases). CDR3 length: 13 amino acids. CDR1 is SGHRS, CDR2 YFSETQ, per germline. With 3 bases removed from V and 2 bases from J, the gap between germline ends came to 9 bases. CDR3 DNA sequence: TGCGCCAGCAGCTGGGCAGGGACCTACGAGCAGTACTTC. Its protein product is CASSWAGTYEQYF. Variable domain in full (rest from reference TRBV5-1 and TRBJ2-7): KAGVTQTPRYLIKTRGQQVTLSCSPISGHRSVSWYQQTPGQGLQFLFEYFSETQRNKGNFPGRFSGRQFSNSRSEMNVSTLELGDSALYLCASSWAGTYEQYFGPGTRLTVT.

V usage is TRBV5-1 and J usage is TRBJ2-1; 12 bases line up with TRBD2. The CDR3 contains 16 residues. Unmatched junction bases numbered 10, after V lost 3 bases and J lost 9 bases. Germline V gene sequence: CDR1 SGHRS, CDR2 YFSETQ. The CDR3: CASSSELAGGSSEQFF. The CDR3 DNA follows: TGCGCCAGCAGCTCAGAACTAGCGGGAGGTTCTAGTGAGCAGTTCTTC.

The gene calls are TRBV7-2 and TRBJ1-2; no definite D call. The germline V gene encodes CDR1 SGHTA and CDR2 FQGNSA. CDR3 length: 12 residues. Trimming cost V 5 bases and J 6 bases, with 10 bases left between them. The CDR3 loop reads CASSRTRDGYTF. The DNA for the CDR3 is TGTGCCAGCAGCCGAACGAGAGATGGCTACACCTTC. The full variable domain, in which reference TRBV7-2 and TRBJ1-2 provide the parts outside the CDR3, is GAGVSQSPSNKVTEKGKDVELRCDPISGHTALYWYRQSLGQGLEFLIYFQGNSAPDKSGLPSDRFSAERTGGSVSTLTIQRTQQEDSAVYLCASSRTRDGYTFGSGTRLTVV.

This clone was seen once. The chain uses TRBV27 and TRBJ2-3; 7 bases are a match to TRBD2. The CDR3 sequence is 14 residues long. The V gene end was trimmed by 3 bases and the J gene end by 2 bases; junction bases not matched to a gene: 2. Germline V gene lookup returns CDR1 MNHEY and CDR2 SMNVEV (reference sequence). The CDR3 region has the DNA TGTGCCAGCAGTTTGACTAGCAACACAGATACGCAGTATTTT. Translation gives CASSLTSNTDTQYF.

The chain joins TRBV11-3 to TRBJ2-3; a possible D gene is TRBD2 (5 bases). Deletions cut 4 bases from V and 6 bases from J, with 8 bases between. CDR1 is SGHNT, CDR2 YENEEA, per germline. The CDR3 totals 12 residues. CDR3 DNA sequence: TGTGCCAGCAGCTCAACGGGGGATACGCAGTATTTT. It specifies CASSSTGDTQYF.

A few counts support this clone. V is TRBV28 and J is TRBJ1-2; no firm D call. Germline values: CDR1 MDHEN, CDR2 SYDVKM. The CDR3 sequence is 12 residues long. The ends were cut back, 3 bases at V and 4 bases at J, with 6 bases in the middle. CDR3 sequence (DNA): TGTGCCAGCAGTTTTACGGTCTATGGCTACACCTTC. Amino acids: CASSFTVYGYTF.

The rearrangement links TRBV4-2 to TRBJ2-7; D is possibly TRBD1 (5 bases). The ends were cut back, 1 base at V and 2 bases at J, with 6 bases in the middle. The CDR3 has 13 residues. CDR1 is LGHNA and CDR2 is YNFKEQ in the germline V gene. The CDR3 reads CASSQGTTYEQYF. CDR3 bases: TGTGCCAGCAGCCAAGGGACAACCTACGAGCAGTACTTC.

The DNA of the CDR3 is TGTGCCAGCAGCTTGGTTGGGACTAGCGGGGGGACAGGAGGAGAGCAGTTCTTC. It encodes CASSLVGTSGGTGGEQFF. This sequence joins TRBV5-5 and TRBJ2-1, with 15 bases identical to TRBD2. The germline V gene has CDR1 SGHKS and CDR2 YYEKEE (reference sequence). The trim removed 0 bases at V and 10 bases at J, leaving 11 bases unmatched. This CDR3 contains 18 residues.

The J gene is TRBJ1-5, the V gene TRBV18; TRBD1 matches at 10 bases. V was pared by 6 bases and J by 0 bases, with 17 bases of the junction left unmatched. Per the germline V gene, CDR1 is KGHSH and CDR2 is LQKENI. The CDR3 sequence is 20 residues long. Written as DNA, the CDR3 is TGTGCCAGCTCCCGCCTTAGGCCGGGGACAGGGGAAATTAGCAATCAGCCCCAGCATTTT. Translation: CASSRLRPGTGEISNQPQHF.

The rearrangement joins TRBV7-9 to TRBJ2-7; 11 nucleotides line up with TRBD1. The CDR3 sequence is 14 residues long. The germline gives CDR1 SEHNR, CDR2 FQNEAQ (reference sequence). Germline trimming cut 5 bases from V and 5 bases from J; bases unmatched to any gene: 5. Here the CDR3 reads CASSMGQGVDEQYF. DNA for the CDR3: TGTGCCAGCAGCATGGGACAGGGGGTCGACGAGCAGTACTTC.

The CDR3 loop reads CASSIGGDQETQYF. CDR3 DNA: TGTGCCAGCAGCATCGGGGGGGACCAAGAGACCCAGTACTTC. The chain is built from TRBV7-2 and TRBJ2-5, with TRBD2 identical over 8 bases. Germline loops: CDR1 SGHTA, CDR2 FQGNSA. This CDR3 is built from 14 residues. V lost 5 bases and J lost 0; bases outside the gene matches: 2.

This chain links TRBV7-2 with TRBJ1-1, with unresolved D. This CDR3 region has 16 residues. The germline V and J ends were trimmed by 1 base and 0 bases, with 12 bases remaining between them. Germline values: CDR1 SGHTA, CDR2 FQGNSA. CDR3 coding DNA: TGTGCCAGCAGCTTAGATTTAGAGGGTATGAACACTGAAGCTTTCTTT. Its translation is CASSLDLEGMNTEAFF.

The genes are TRBV9 and TRBJ2-5; 11 nucleotides line up with TRBD2. This CDR3 is 17 amino acids long. V dropped 0 bases and J dropped 5; count of bases not matched to a gene: 9. Looked up from germline, CDR1 is SGDLS and CDR2 is YYNGEE. The CDR3 nucleotides read TGTGCCAGCAGCGTAGGGTTAGCGGGGGGGACCGCGGAGACCCAGTACTTC. It specifies CASSVGLAGGTAETQYF.

V usage is TRBV6-6 and J usage is TRBJ2-7, with a tentative D call TRBD2 (5 bases). CDR1 is MNHNY, CDR2 SVGAGI, per germline (reference sequence). The CDR3 loop spans 15 amino acids. Trimming took off 6 bases at V and 6 bases at J, with 21 bases between the two ends. In DNA, the CDR3 is TGTGCCAGCAGCCTATTTCGGGGAGACAAGGGCGAGCAGTACTTC. This encodes CASSLFRGDKGEQYF.

This clone was detected a few times. CDR3 in amino acids: CASSPGDFDYGYTF. The CDR3 bases are TGTGCCAGCAGCCCCGGAGATTTTGACTATGGCTACACCTTC. The chain is built from TRBV4-2 and TRBJ1-2; unclear D gene. Per germline, CDR1 LGHNA and CDR2 YNFKEQ. The germline V and J ends were trimmed by 4 bases and 3 bases, with 12 bases remaining between them. CDR3 length: 14 residues.

This clone has more than one count but fewer than ten. This rearrangement joins TRBV28 to TRBJ2-7; TRBD2 is a possible D gene (6 bases). Between the trimmed V and J ends, which lost 3 bases and 5 bases, there was a span of 17 bases. The CDR3 sequence is 15 residues long. Germline assignment: CDR1 MDHEN and CDR2 SYDVKM. CDR3 in amino acids: CASSFSGRGSDEQYF. The CDR3 DNA sequence: TGTGCCAGCAGTTTCTCTGGGCGGGGATCGGACGAGCAGTACTTC.

The chain combines TRBV19 with TRBJ1-5; no clear D. CDR1 and CDR2 from the germline V gene are LNHDA and SQIVND (reference sequence). There are 15 residues in the CDR3. Trimming pared 8 bases from V and 0 bases from J, leaving 14 bases between. The CDR3 nucleotides read TGTGCCAGTCGGTACAGCTCCAATAGCAATCAGCCCCAGCATTTT. Protein sequence: CASRYSSNSNQPQHF.

This chain uses TRBV4-1 with TRBJ2-3; 7 positions agree with TRBD2. Germline CDR1 MGHRA, CDR2 YSYEKL. The CDR3 spans 17 residues. The J segment lost 9 bases and the V segment lost 3 bases, leaving 18 bases of the junction unmatched. The DNA for the CDR3 is TGCGCCAGCAGCCAGACGGGACTACCCGGACCAGGAGGAACGCAGTATTTT. This sequence encodes CASSQTGLPGPGGTQYF.

This chain joins TRBV5-4 and TRBJ1-2; the match to TRBD1 covers 8 bases. The CDR3 contains 13 residues. With 1 base clipped from V and 7 bases from J, the junction kept 3 bases outside the gene matches. CDR1 is SGHNT, CDR2 YYREEE, per germline (reference sequence). The CDR3 nucleotides are TGTGCCAGCAGCTTGATGGGGACAGGTGGCTACACCTTC. Encoded protein: CASSLMGTGGYTF.